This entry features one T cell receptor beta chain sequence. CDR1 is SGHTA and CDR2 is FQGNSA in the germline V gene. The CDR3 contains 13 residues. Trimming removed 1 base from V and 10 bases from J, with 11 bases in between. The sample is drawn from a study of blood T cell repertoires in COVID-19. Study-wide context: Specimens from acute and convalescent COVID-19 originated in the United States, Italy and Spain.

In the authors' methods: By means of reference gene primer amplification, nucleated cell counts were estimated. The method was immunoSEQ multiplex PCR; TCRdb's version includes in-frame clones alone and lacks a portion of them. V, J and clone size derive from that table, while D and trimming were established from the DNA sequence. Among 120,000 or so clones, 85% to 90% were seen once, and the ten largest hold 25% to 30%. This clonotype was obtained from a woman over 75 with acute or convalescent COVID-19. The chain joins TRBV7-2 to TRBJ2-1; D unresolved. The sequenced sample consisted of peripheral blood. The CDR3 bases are TGTGCCAGCAGCTTAGGGCCGGGTAACGAGCAGTTCTTC. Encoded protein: CASSLGPGNEQFF.